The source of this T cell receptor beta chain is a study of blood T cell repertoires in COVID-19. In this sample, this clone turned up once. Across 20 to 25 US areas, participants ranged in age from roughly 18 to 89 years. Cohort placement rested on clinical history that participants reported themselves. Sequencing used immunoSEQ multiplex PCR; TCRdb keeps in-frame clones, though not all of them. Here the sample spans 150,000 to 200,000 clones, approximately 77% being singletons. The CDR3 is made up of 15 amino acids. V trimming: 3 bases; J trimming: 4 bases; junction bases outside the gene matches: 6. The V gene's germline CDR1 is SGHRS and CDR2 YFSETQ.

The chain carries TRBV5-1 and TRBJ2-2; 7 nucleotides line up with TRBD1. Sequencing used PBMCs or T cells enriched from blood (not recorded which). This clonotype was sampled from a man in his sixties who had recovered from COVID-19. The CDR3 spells CASSSTDRVTGELFF. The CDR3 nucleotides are TGCGCCAGCAGCTCTACCGACAGGGTCACCGGGGAGCTGTTTTTT.